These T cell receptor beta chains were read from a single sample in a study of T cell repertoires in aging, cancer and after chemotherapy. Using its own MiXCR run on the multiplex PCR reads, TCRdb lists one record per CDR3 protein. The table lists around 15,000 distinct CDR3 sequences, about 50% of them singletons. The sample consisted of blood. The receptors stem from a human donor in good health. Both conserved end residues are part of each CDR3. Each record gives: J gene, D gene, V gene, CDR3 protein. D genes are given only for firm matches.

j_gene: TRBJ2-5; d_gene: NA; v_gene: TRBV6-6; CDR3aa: CASSYMDQETQYF
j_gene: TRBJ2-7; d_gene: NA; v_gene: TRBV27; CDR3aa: CASRKIGYEQYF
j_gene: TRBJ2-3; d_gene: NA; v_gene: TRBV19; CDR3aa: CASRPAAPSTDTQYF
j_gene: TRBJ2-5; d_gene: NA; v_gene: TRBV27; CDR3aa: CASSLAIESQETQYF
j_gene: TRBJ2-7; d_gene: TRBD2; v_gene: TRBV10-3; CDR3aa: CAISGVETSGSYEQYF
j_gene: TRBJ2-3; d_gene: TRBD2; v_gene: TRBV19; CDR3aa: CASSAGGGTDTQYF
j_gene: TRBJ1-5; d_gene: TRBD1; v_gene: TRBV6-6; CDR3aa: CTSNQGQKNQPQHF
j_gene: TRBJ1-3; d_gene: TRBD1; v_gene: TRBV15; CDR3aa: CATSRTGQGAYTIYF
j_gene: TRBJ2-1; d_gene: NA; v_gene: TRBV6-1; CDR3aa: CASSEKARSSYNEQFF
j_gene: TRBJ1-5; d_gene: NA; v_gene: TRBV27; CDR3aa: CASSTGYSNQPQHF